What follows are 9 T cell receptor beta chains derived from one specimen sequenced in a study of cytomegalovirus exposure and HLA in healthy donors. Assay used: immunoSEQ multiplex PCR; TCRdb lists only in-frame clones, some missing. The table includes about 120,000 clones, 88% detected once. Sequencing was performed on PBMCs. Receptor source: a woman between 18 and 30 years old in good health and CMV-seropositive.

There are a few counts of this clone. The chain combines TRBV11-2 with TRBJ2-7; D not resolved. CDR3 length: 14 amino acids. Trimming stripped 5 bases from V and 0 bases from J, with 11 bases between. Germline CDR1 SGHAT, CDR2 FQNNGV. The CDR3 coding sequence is TGTGCCAGCAGCCCCGGTTACTCCTCCTACGAGCAGTACTTC. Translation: CASSPGYSSYEQYF.

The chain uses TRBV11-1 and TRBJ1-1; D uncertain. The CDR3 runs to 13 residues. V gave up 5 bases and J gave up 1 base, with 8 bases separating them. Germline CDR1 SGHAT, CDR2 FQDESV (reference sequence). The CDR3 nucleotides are TGTGCCAGCAGCCTACAGCAGAACACTGAAGCTTTCTTT. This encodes CASSLQQNTEAFF.

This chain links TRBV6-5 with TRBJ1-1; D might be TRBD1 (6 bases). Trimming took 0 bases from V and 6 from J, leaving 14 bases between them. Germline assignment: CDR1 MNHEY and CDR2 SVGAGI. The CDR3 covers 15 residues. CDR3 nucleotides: TGTGCCAGCAGTTACTCGGTGACAGGCGGAGCTGAAGCTTTCTTT. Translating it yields CASSYSVTGGAEAFF.

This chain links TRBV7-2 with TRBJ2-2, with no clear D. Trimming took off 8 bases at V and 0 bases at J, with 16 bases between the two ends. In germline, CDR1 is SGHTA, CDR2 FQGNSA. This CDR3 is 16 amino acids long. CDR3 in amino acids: CASRLSFNANTGELFF. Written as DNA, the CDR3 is TGTGCCAGCCGGTTGAGCTTTAATGCGAACACCGGGGAGCTGTTTTTT.

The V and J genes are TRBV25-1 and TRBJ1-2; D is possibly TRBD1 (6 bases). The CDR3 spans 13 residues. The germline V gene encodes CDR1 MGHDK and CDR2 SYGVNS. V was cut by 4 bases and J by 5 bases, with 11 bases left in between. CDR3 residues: CASSVPGTYGYTF. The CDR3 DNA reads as TGTGCCAGCAGTGTCCCCGGGACATATGGCTACACCTTC.

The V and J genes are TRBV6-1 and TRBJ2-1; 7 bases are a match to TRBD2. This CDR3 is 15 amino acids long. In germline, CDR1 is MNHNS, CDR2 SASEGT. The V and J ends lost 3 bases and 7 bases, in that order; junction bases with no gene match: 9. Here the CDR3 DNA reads TGTGCCAGCAGTGATCACGGAGCGGGACGAAATGAGCAGTTCTTC. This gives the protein CASSDHGAGRNEQFF.

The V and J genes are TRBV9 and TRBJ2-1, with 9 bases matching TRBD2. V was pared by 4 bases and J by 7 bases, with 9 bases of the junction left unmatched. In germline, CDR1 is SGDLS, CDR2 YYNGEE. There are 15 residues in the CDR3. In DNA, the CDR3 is TGTGCCAGCAGCCCCACGGCGGGAGGGTTAAATGAGCAGTTCTTC. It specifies CASSPTAGGLNEQFF.

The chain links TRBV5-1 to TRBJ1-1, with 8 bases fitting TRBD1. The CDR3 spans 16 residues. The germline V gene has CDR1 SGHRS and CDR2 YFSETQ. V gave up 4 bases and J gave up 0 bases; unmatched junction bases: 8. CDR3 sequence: CASSPPTGAMNTEAFF. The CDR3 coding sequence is TGCGCCAGCAGCCCCCCGACAGGGGCCATGAACACTGAAGCTTTCTTT. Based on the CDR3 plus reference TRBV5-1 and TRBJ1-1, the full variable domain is KAGVTQTPRYLIKTRGQQVTLSCSPISGHRSVSWYQQTPGQGLQFLFEYFSETQRNKGNFPGRFSGRQFSNSRSEMNVSTLELGDSALYLCASSPPTGAMNTEAFFGQGTRLTVV.

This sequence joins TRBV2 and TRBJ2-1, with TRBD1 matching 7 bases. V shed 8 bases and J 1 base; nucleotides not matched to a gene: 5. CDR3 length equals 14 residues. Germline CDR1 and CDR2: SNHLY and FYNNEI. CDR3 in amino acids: CASSRGQSYNEQFF. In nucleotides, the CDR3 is TGTGCCAGCTCACGGGGACAGTCCTACAATGAGCAGTTCTTC.